This entry concerns a single T cell receptor (beta chain). The data were taken from a study of blood T cell repertoires in COVID-19. At the level of the study: Whether acute or convalescent, the COVID-19 samples came from the United States, Italy and Spain.

This CDR3 is 14 amino acids long. V was shortened by 3 bases and J by 8 bases, with 14 bases between the two germline ends. Germline V lookup: CDR1 SGHDN, CDR2 FVKESK. In the original analysis: Estimation of nucleated cell counts was performed using reference gene primer amplification. Method: immunoSEQ multiplex PCR; TCRdb's copy keeps in-frame clones and lacks some. Clonal size and the V and J genes are those of that table, whereas D and trimming came from the DNA. The table records just under 85,000 clones, more than 75% of them present only once. The receptor was derived from a man of 80 years or more with active or convalescent COVID-19. The sequenced sample was peripheral blood. V and J are TRBV14 and TRBJ2-1, with D possibly TRBD2 on 5 matching bases. The CDR3 bases are TGTGCCAGCAGCCAGGTGGACTCGTGGGATGAGCAGTTCTTC. Its translation: CASSQVDSWDEQFF.